These 15 T cell receptor beta chains originate from one sample sequenced in a study of blood T cell repertoires in COVID-19. Some clones are missing from TCRdb's copy, which holds only in-frame ones; the method was immunoSEQ multiplex PCR. Of about 71,000 clones listed, around 85% are singletons. Sequenced sample: peripheral blood. These receptors originate from a man at least 80 years old with acute or convalescent COVID-19.

V and J are TRBV28 and TRBJ2-2; 7 bases map to TRBD1. The CDR3 extends over 15 amino acids. With 10 bases clipped from V and 3 bases from J, the junction kept 11 bases outside the gene matches. Germline-derived CDR1 and CDR2 are MDHEN and SYDVKM. The CDR3: CATNGDSGYTGELFF. The CDR3 DNA follows: TGTGCCACGAACGGGGACAGCGGTTACACCGGGGAGCTGTTTTTT.

This clone was seen a few times. The chain uses TRBV7-2 and TRBJ2-5; TRBD2 matches 8 bases. V lost 5 bases, J lost 3 bases, and 2 bases stayed unmatched. Germline lookup yields CDR1 SGHTA and CDR2 FQGNSA. The CDR3 totals 13 residues. In DNA, the CDR3 is TGTGCCAGCAGCCTTAGCGGGGAAGAGACCCAGTACTTC. It yields the protein CASSLSGEETQYF. The whole variable domain, remainder taken from reference TRBV7-2 and TRBJ2-5, is GAGVSQSPSNKVTEKGKDVELRCDPISGHTALYWYRQSLGQGLEFLIYFQGNSAPDKSGLPSDRFSAERTGGSVSTLTIQRTQQEDSAVYLCASSLSGEETQYFGPGTRLLVL.

The gene calls are TRBV7-9 and TRBJ2-3, with D possibly matching TRBD2 (5 bases). Germline V CDR1 and CDR2: SEHNR, FQNEAQ (reference sequence). This CDR3 has 12 residues. The V end lost 5 bases, the J end lost 9 bases, and 12 bases lay between the germline ends. The DNA for the CDR3 is TGTGCCAGCAGCCTAAATACGGGAACGCAGTATTTT. As protein: CASSLNTGTQYF.

The chain joins TRBV6-5 to TRBJ2-7; TRBD1 aligns across 7 bases. Germline assignment: CDR1 MNHEY and CDR2 SVGAGI. The CDR3 runs to 15 residues. V lost 6 bases, J lost 4 bases, and 12 bases stayed unmatched. The chain's CDR3 is CASRTGQRLGYEQYF. CDR3 nucleotides: TGTGCCAGCAGAACGGGACAGAGGTTAGGTTACGAGCAGTACTTC.

In nucleotides, the CDR3 is TGTGCCAGCAGCCAAGTAGGGGAAAACACCATATATTTT. Residues: CASSQVGENTIYF. V usage is TRBV3-1 (or the pseudogene TRBV3-2) and J usage is TRBJ1-3, with a possible D match to TRBD1 (5 bases). Germline values: CDR1 LGHDT, CDR2 YNNKEL (reference sequence). The V gene lost 1 base and the J gene lost 6 bases, with 7 bases spanning the gap. This CDR3 is built from 13 residues.

The CDR3: CASSLYDRGSYGYTF. CDR3 bases: TGTGCCAGCAGTTTATATGACAGGGGGAGCTATGGCTACACCTTC. The chain links TRBV28 to TRBJ1-2; 9 bases are shared with TRBD1. The CDR3 runs to 15 residues. With 1 base clipped from V and 4 bases from J, the junction kept 4 bases outside the gene matches. Looked up from germline, CDR1 is MDHEN and CDR2 is SYDVKM.

The V gene is TRBV5-1, the J gene TRBJ2-7; 7 positions agree with TRBD1. Germline loops: CDR1 SGHRS, CDR2 YFSETQ. J gave up 5 bases and V 8 bases, and 13 bases lay outside the gene matches. The CDR3 is made up of 14 amino acids. This chain's CDR3 is CASHQGQTLDEQYF. CDR3 in DNA: TGCGCCAGTCATCAGGGACAGACCCTTGACGAGCAGTACTTC.

The CDR3 bases are TGCGCCAGTAGGACAGCGCTGAACACTGAAGCTTTCTTT. Translated, it gives CASRTALNTEAFF. The rearrangement links TRBV10-1 to TRBJ1-1; a possible D gene is TRBD1 (6 bases). This CDR3 is built from 13 residues. From germline, CDR1 is WNHNN and CDR2 SYGVQD (reference sequence). The V and J ends lost 9 bases and 0 bases respectively, with 11 bases between them.

This clone has only a few counts. V usage is TRBV19 and J usage is TRBJ1-5, with D unresolved. CDR3 length: 12 residues. The V gene lost 5 bases and the J gene lost 3 bases, with 5 bases spanning the gap. CDR1 and CDR2 (germline): LNHDA, SQIVND (reference sequence). The CDR3 reads CASSFYNQPQHF. The CDR3 DNA reads TGTGCCAGTAGTTTTTACAATCAGCCCCAGCATTTT.

The chain is built from TRBV5-1 and TRBJ1-4; no clear D gene. The ends were cut back, 0 bases at V and 5 bases at J, with 8 bases in the middle. The germline V gene encodes CDR1 SGHRS and CDR2 YFSETQ. This CDR3 has 14 amino acids. CDR3: CASSLAGGNEKLFF. CDR3 DNA: TGCGCCAGCAGCTTGGCCGGCGGGAATGAAAAACTGTTTTTT. Looking up the rest from reference TRBV5-1 and TRBJ1-4 gives the full variable domain: KAGVTQTPRYLIKTRGQQVTLSCSPISGHRSVSWYQQTPGQGLQFLFEYFSETQRNKGNFPGRFSGRQFSNSRSEMNVSTLELGDSALYLCASSLAGGNEKLFFGSGTQLSVL.

The V and J genes are TRBV30 and TRBJ1-6, with TRBD1 matching over 10 bases. The CDR3 is made up of 17 amino acids. Trimming cost V 1 base and J 6 bases; bases outside gene matches: 9. Germline V lookup: CDR1 GTSNPN, CDR2 SVGIG (reference sequence). CDR3 sequence reads: CAWSGGQGTGVNSPLHF. Written as DNA, the CDR3 is TGTGCCTGGAGTGGGGGACAGGGGACGGGAGTTAATTCACCCCTCCACTTT.

The rearrangement uses TRBV11-2 and TRBJ2-2; the match to TRBD1 covers 9 bases. The CDR3 covers 17 residues. With 1 base clipped from V and 1 base from J, the junction kept 4 bases outside the gene matches. In germline, CDR1 is SGHAT, CDR2 FQNNGV. CDR3 loop: CASSLGPGQGNTGELFF. CDR3 in DNA: TGTGCCAGCAGCTTAGGACCGGGACAGGGGAACACCGGGGAGCTGTTTTTT.

J is TRBJ2-5 and V is TRBV28; 8 bases line up with TRBD1. This CDR3 comprises 14 residues. Trimming cost V 3 bases and J 5 bases; bases outside gene matches: 5. Germline-derived CDR1 and CDR2 are MDHEN and SYDVKM. The CDR3 reads CASSFQGARETQYF. The CDR3 nucleotides read TGTGCCAGCAGTTTCCAGGGGGCGAGGGAGACCCAGTACTTC. The whole variable domain, remainder taken from reference TRBV28 and TRBJ2-5, is DVKVTQSSRYLVKRTGEKVFLECVQDMDHENMFWYRQDPGLGLRLIYFSYDVKMKEKGDIPEGYSVSREKKERFSLILESASTNQTSMYLCASSFQGARETQYFGPGTRLLVL.

The J gene is TRBJ1-1, the V gene TRBV10-3; D perhaps matches TRBD1 (6 bases). Germline CDR1 and CDR2: ENHRY and SYGVKD. This CDR3 has 15 residues. V was clipped by 2 bases and J by 2 bases, with 12 bases between them. CDR3 in DNA: TGTGCCATCAGTGAGAAAGAGGGGGACAACACTGAAGCTTTCTTT. It specifies CAISEKEGDNTEAFF.

This clone was seen once. V usage is TRBV6-2 or TRBV6-3 and J usage is TRBJ2-7, with D perhaps TRBD1 (6 bases). There are 14 residues in the CDR3. Germline CDR1 and CDR2: MNHEY and SVGEGT. V lost 4 bases and J lost 2, with 12 bases in between. In DNA, the CDR3 is TGTGCCAGCAGTTTGGACAGCCCTGCCTACGAGCAGTACTTC. The encoded protein is CASSLDSPAYEQYF.